This entry lists 28 T cell receptor beta chains sequenced from one sample in a study of T-cell reconstitution after alpha-beta-depleted transplantation in children. Using unique molecular identifiers, the investigators prepared the TCRbeta library. From the PCR reads, TCRdb called clonotypes with MiXCR, one entry per CDR3 protein. The table has hundreds of thousands of distinct CDR3 sequences, roughly a tenth seen once. Specimen: PBMCs, collected before TCRalphabeta/CD19-depleted stem cell transplant. Source of these receptors: a child in the first two years of life with acute myeloid leukemia, due to receive a stem cell transplant.

In this sample, this clonotype turned up once. This may come from a read error, since a much larger clone is one base off. The rearrangement uses TRBV12-3 or TRBV12-4 and TRBJ2-3; the D is unclear. TRBJ1-5 matches the DNA end more closely, so the J call is doubtful. The CDR3 is 14 amino acids. In DNA, the CDR3 is TGTGCCAGCAGTCCTGCGGGGAGCACAGATACGCAGCATTTT. Encoded protein: CASSPAGSTDTQHF.

This rearrangement joins TRBV12-3 or TRBV12-4 to TRBJ1-2, with 9 bases fitting TRBD1. CDR3 size: 14 residues. V lost 6 bases to trimming and J lost 4 bases; unmatched junction nucleotides: 6. In nucleotides, the CDR3 is TGTGCCAGCAGACCCGGGACAGGGATCTATGGCTACACCTTC. Translating gives CASRPGTGIYGYTF.

This clonotype was recorded many times. The rearrangement joins TRBV4-1 to TRBJ1-1; maybe TRBD1 (5 bases). The CDR3 spans 16 residues. Germline CDR1 is MGHRA and CDR2 is YSYEKL. V shed 4 bases and J shed 0 bases, with 15 bases lying between them. CDR3 in DNA: TGCGCCAGCAGCCTTAGACCGGGACGGATGAACACTGAAGCTTTCTTT. Protein product: CASSLRPGRMNTEAFF.

The DNA for the CDR3 is TGCGCCAGCAGCTTGGCGGAACGAGAGACCCAGTACTTC. Its protein is CASSLAERETQYF. The genes are TRBV5-1 and TRBJ2-5; D unclear. Germline V CDR1 and CDR2: SGHRS, YFSETQ. The V end was cut by 0 bases, the J end by 4 bases, with 7 bases between. The CDR3 runs to 13 residues.

This clonotype was recorded at least ten times. V gene TRBV29-1 combines with J gene TRBJ2-2; tentatively, D is TRBD1 (8 bases). CDR3 length equals 13 residues. Germline lookup yields CDR1 SQVTM and CDR2 ANQGSEA. The V end lost 7 bases, the J end lost 6 bases, and 15 bases lay between the germline ends. This chain's CDR3 is CSAAGQVSGELFF. The CDR3 region has the DNA TGCAGCGCAGCGGGACAGGTATCCGGGGAGCTGTTTTTT.

This clonotype was observed many times. This chain connects TRBV20-1 to TRBJ2-1, with unresolved D. Trimming removed 3 bases at V and 5 bases at J, with 5 bases between. Germline values: CDR1 DFQATT, CDR2 SNEGSKA (reference sequence). CDR3 length: 11 amino acids. As DNA, the CDR3 is TGCAGTGCTAGTAGGAACAATGAGCAGTTCTTC. Its protein is CSASRNNEQFF.

This clonotype has a count of ten or more. The chain uses TRBV12-3 or TRBV12-4 and TRBJ1-6, with D hard to call. Between the trimmed V and J ends, which lost 3 bases and 2 bases, there was a span of 11 bases. This CDR3 is 16 amino acids long. CDR3 DNA sequence: TGTGCCAGCAGTTTTCTAGGGATCGCCTATAATTCACCCCTCCACTTT. Translated: CASSFLGIAYNSPLHF.

V gene TRBV5-1 combines with J gene TRBJ2-3; D tentatively fits TRBD1 or TRBD2 (5 bases each). V was clipped by 0 bases and J by 5 bases, with 13 bases between them. The CDR3 loop spans 15 amino acids. Germline V CDR1 and CDR2: SGHRS, YFSETQ. CDR3 protein: CASSLEQEAGDTQYF. The DNA of the CDR3 is TGCGCCAGCAGCTTGGAACAGGAGGCCGGAGATACGCAGTATTTT.

Comment on this clonotype: An end of the junction does not agree with germline; a read error may underlie this. V usage is TRBV7-9 and J usage is TRBJ2-3; possible D gene TRBD2, 5 bases. The length of the CDR3 is 15 residues. Germline CDR1 and CDR2: SEHNR and FQNEAQ (reference sequence). The CDR3 is CASSLGPGSTDRQYF. CDR3 in DNA: TGTGCCAGCAGCTTAGGCCCGGGGTCCACAGATAGGCAGTATTTT.

This clonotype came up many times. This rearrangement joins TRBV6-4 to TRBJ1-2, with D perhaps TRBD1 (5 bases). Trimming left V 3 bases short and J 7 bases short, with 15 bases between. From germline, CDR1 is MRHNA and CDR2 SNTAGT. The CDR3 totals 14 residues. CDR3 region: CASSEAGGASGYTF. CDR3 bases: TGTGCCAGCAGTGAAGCGGGTGGGGCTTCTGGCTACACCTTC.

In its sample, this clonotype was seen many times. This sequence joins TRBV12-3 or TRBV12-4 and TRBJ1-6, with TRBD1 as a possible D gene (6 bases). V dropped 3 bases and J dropped 6 bases, with 15 bases sitting between them. The CDR3 is 16 residues long. This CDR3 is CASSFGGGGPNSPLHF. Here the CDR3 DNA reads TGTGCCAGCAGTTTCGGCGGGGGGGGCCCTAATTCACCCCTCCACTTT.

This clonotype was seen ten or more times. The chain has TRBV28 and TRBJ2-7, with D maybe TRBD1 (6 bases). This CDR3 spans 15 amino acids. Trimming cost V 6 bases and J 1 base, with 16 bases left between them. The germline V gene has CDR1 MDHEN and CDR2 SYDVKM. The CDR3 nucleotides are TGTGCCAGCAGCCAAGGACAGTTCAATTCCTACGAGCAGTACTTC. It encodes CASSQGQFNSYEQYF.

In this sample, this clonotype turned up many times. The chain couples TRBV20-1 to TRBJ2-7; 7 bases align to TRBD1. The junction had 14 bases not matched to a gene; V was cut back by 4 bases and J by 5 bases. This CDR3 is 15 amino acids long. The germline CDR1 and CDR2 sequences are DFQATT and SNEGSKA (reference sequence). CDR3 DNA sequence: TGCAGTGCTATGCGTTACGGGCAGGGGGAGAACGAGCAGTACTTC. This translates into CSAMRYGQGENEQYF.

This clonotype was counted at least ten times. V is TRBV12-3 or TRBV12-4 and J is TRBJ1-2; possible D gene TRBD1, 5 bases. The CDR3 is 12 amino acids. V was clipped by 5 bases and J by 3 bases, with 7 bases between them. CDR3 DNA sequence: TGTGCCAGCAGTCAGGGTTACTATGGCTACACCTTC. Protein product: CASSQGYYGYTF.

This clonotype was counted at least ten times. V usage is TRBV5-5 and J usage is TRBJ2-5; D gene unclear. The CDR3 runs 14 residues. V was cut by 0 bases and J by 5 bases, with 11 bases left in between. Germline V gene sequence: CDR1 SGHKS, CDR2 YYEKEE (reference sequence). In nucleotides, the CDR3 is TGTGCCAGCAGCTTGGAGATAGGGATGGAGACCCAGTACTTC. Translated, it gives CASSLEIGMETQYF.

Ten or more counts support this clonotype. V and J are TRBV7-3 and TRBJ2-7, with D unresolved. Trimming took off 6 bases at V and 4 bases at J, with 10 bases between the two ends. CDR3 length equals 12 residues. Germline V gives CDR1 SGHTA, CDR2 FQGTGA. This CDR3 reads CASRSPGYEQYF. The CDR3 DNA follows: TGTGCCAGCAGGTCCCCTGGTTACGAGCAGTACTTC. The full variable domain, in which reference TRBV7-3 and TRBJ2-7 provide the parts outside the CDR3, is GAGVSQTPSNKVTEKGKYVELRCDPISGHTALYWYRQSLGQGPEFLIYFQGTGAADDSGLPNDRFFAVRPEGSVSTLKIQRTERGDSAVYLCASRSPGYEQYFGPGTRLTVT.

In this sample, this clonotype turned up many times. The chain uses TRBV5-1 and TRBJ2-1; D not certain. This CDR3 comprises 15 residues. CDR1 and CDR2 from the germline V gene are SGHRS and YFSETQ. Trimming stripped 6 bases from V and 6 bases from J, with 19 bases between. CDR3 loop: CASTARAKISNEQFF. In nucleotides, the CDR3 is TGCGCCAGCACCGCTCGAGCGAAGATCTCCAATGAGCAGTTCTTC.

This clonotype was counted ten times or more. The chain carries TRBV3-1 and TRBJ1-3; D gene unclear. The CDR3 is made up of 14 amino acids. Between the trimmed V and J ends, which lost 6 bases and 0 bases, there was a span of 9 bases. The germline gives CDR1 LGHDT, CDR2 YNNKEL (reference sequence). The CDR3 reads CASSPVISGNTIYF. The DNA for the CDR3 is TGTGCCAGCAGTCCGGTCATCTCTGGAAACACCATATATTTT. The whole variable domain, remainder taken from reference TRBV3-1 and TRBJ1-3, is DTAVSQTPKYLVTQMGNDKSIKCEQNLGHDTMYWYKQDSKKFLKIMFSYNNKELIINETVPNRFSPKSPDKAHLNLHINSLELGDSAVYFCASSPVISGNTIYFGEGSWLTVV.

This clonotype was observed many times. V is TRBV6-1 and J is TRBJ2-5; 11 positions match TRBD1. Losses at the gene ends were 8 bases for V and 4 bases for J; bases not matched to a gene: 6. Germline loops: CDR1 MNHNS, CDR2 SASEGT. This CDR3 has 14 residues. DNA of the CDR3: TGTGCCAGCCGGACAGGGGGCGTGTTAGAGACCCAGTACTTC. Its translation: CASRTGGVLETQYF.

This clonotype was detected only a few times. The rearrangement uses TRBV4-1 and TRBJ2-7; 9 nucleotides align to TRBD1. Trimming at V came to 1 base and at J to 3 bases, leaving 4 bases not matched to a gene. CDR1 is MGHRA, CDR2 YSYEKL, per germline. The CDR3 contains 15 residues. The CDR3 DNA reads TGCGCCAGCAGCCAAGTGAAGACAGGGGGCTACGAGCAGTACTTC. This gives the protein CASSQVKTGGYEQYF.

In its sample, this clonotype was seen many times. The V gene is TRBV28, the J gene TRBJ2-1; 11 positions match TRBD2. The V segment lost 5 bases and the J segment 7 bases; nucleotides outside the gene matches: 16. The V gene's germline CDR1 is MDHEN and CDR2 SYDVKM. CDR3 size: 18 residues. The CDR3 reads CASSATLPLAGGINEQFF. CDR3 nucleotide sequence: TGTGCCAGCAGTGCAACCCTCCCTCTAGCGGGGGGTATAAATGAGCAGTTCTTC.

This clonotype was seen ten or more times. The rearrangement joins TRBV9 to TRBJ1-3, with D possibly TRBD1 on 5 matching bases. The CDR3 sequence is 14 residues long. V shed 0 bases and J shed 2 bases, with 6 bases lying between them. The V gene's germline CDR1 is SGDLS and CDR2 YYNGEE. CDR3 nucleotides: TGTGCCAGCAGCGTAGTAGGGGCTGGAAACACCATATATTTT. Encoded protein: CASSVVGAGNTIYF.

This clonotype was recorded many times. This sequence joins TRBV12-3 or TRBV12-4 and TRBJ1-1; possibly TRBD1 for D (5 bases). The CDR3 covers 15 residues. V was trimmed by 3 bases and J by 5 bases, leaving 16 bases between them. The CDR3 is CASSFGDPRSTEAFF. The CDR3 coding sequence is TGTGCCAGCAGTTTTGGGGACCCCCGGAGTACTGAAGCTTTCTTT.

This clonotype was detected many times. The V gene is TRBV24-1, the J gene TRBJ1-1, with a tentative D call TRBD1 (5 bases). V lost 6 bases to trimming and J lost 1 base, with 5 bases between them. The CDR3 covers 12 residues. Germline V gene data show CDR1 as KGHDR and CDR2 as SFDVKD. CDR3 DNA: TGTGCCACCAGTACAGGGAACACTGAAGCTTTCTTT. This encodes CATSTGNTEAFF.

This clonotype has ten or more counts. The chain carries TRBV28 and TRBJ2-1; the match to TRBD2 covers 9 bases. The CDR3 sequence is 15 residues long. CDR1 is MDHEN, CDR2 SYDVKM, per germline. With V trimmed by 8 bases and J by 5 bases, 10 bases remained unmatched. The CDR3 protein is CASRLASGVHNEQFF. CDR3 DNA sequence: TGTGCCAGCCGCCTGGCTAGCGGGGTGCACAATGAGCAGTTCTTC.

There are many counts of this clonotype. The chain couples TRBV2 to TRBJ2-1; no reliable D call. V was trimmed by 3 bases and J by 4 bases, leaving 10 bases between them. CDR3 length: 14 residues. In germline, CDR1 is SNHLY, CDR2 FYNNEI. The CDR3 loop is CASSDADGYNEQFF. In DNA form, the CDR3 reads TGTGCCAGCAGTGATGCAGACGGATACAATGAGCAGTTCTTC.

This clonotype has at least ten counts. The gene calls are TRBV11-1 and TRBJ2-7; 11 bases agree with TRBD2. Germline V CDR1 and CDR2: SGHAT, FQDESV (reference sequence). CDR3 length: 15 amino acids. Trimming removed 4 bases from V and 2 bases from J; junction bases left unmatched: 4. The CDR3 spells CASSSLAGGTYEQYF. Written as DNA, the CDR3 is TGTGCCAGCAGCTCATTAGCGGGAGGGACCTACGAGCAGTACTTC.

This clonotype was seen at least ten times. V gene TRBV20-1 combines with J gene TRBJ1-2, with D possibly being TRBD1 (5 bases). The CDR3 extends over 12 amino acids. V shed 0 bases and J shed 9 bases, with 11 bases lying between them. Germline V gives CDR1 DFQATT, CDR2 SNEGSKA (reference sequence). CDR3 sequence: CSARDPGGRYTF. CDR3 DNA sequence: TGCAGTGCTAGAGATCCTGGGGGTCGCTACACCTTC.